The T cell receptor (beta chain) described here comes from a study of T-cell memory formation after mild COVID-19. Overall study: TCR clusters showed largely donor specificity. The study, taken as a whole, reports: That cross-reactive memory joined was suggested by some responding clones appearing in pre-infection memory. Clones shrinking from day 15 to 85 showed even CD4/CD8 mixes; later expanders tilted CD4+. Specificity for SARS-CoV-2 was not confirmed among the second-wave clones peaking on day 37.

MiXCR, applied by TCRdb to the 5' RACE reads, yields one record per CDR3 protein. The sample consists of some 50,000 distinct CDR3 sequences, approximately 12% of them appearing once. In its sample, this clonotype was seen a few times. Its antigen is unidentified. The receptor comes from a man aged 18 to 35 who had mild COVID-19 (a few samples of this study predate the infection). Cell type and time point are not known. The sample comprised PBMCs or a T cell subset sorted from them (not recorded which).

The CDR3 reads CSARGGADLGEQYV. In nucleotides, the CDR3 is TGCAGTGCTAGAGGAGGGGCTGACTTGGGGGAGCAGTACGTC. The rearrangement joins TRBV20-1 to TRBJ2-7; TRBD1 or TRBD2 may be the D gene (5 bases each). Deletions cut 1 base from V and 7 bases from J, with 17 bases between. Per the germline V gene, CDR1 is DFQATT and CDR2 is SNEGSKA (reference sequence). The CDR3 is 14 amino acids.